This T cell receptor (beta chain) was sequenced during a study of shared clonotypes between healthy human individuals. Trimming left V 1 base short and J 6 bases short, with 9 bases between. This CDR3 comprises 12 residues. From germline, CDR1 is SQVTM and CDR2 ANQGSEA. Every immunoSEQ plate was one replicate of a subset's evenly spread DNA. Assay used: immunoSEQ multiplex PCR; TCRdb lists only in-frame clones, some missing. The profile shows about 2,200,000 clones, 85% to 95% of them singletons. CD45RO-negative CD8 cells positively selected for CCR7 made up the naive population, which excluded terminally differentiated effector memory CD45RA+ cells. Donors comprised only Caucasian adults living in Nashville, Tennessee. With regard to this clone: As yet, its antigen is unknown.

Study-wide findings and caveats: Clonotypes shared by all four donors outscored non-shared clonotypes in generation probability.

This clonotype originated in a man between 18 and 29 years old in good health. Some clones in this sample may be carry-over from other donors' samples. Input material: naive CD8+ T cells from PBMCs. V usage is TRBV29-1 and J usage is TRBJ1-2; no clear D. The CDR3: CSVEGRRNGYTF. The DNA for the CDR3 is TGCAGCGTTGAAGGCAGGAGGAATGGCTACACCTTC.